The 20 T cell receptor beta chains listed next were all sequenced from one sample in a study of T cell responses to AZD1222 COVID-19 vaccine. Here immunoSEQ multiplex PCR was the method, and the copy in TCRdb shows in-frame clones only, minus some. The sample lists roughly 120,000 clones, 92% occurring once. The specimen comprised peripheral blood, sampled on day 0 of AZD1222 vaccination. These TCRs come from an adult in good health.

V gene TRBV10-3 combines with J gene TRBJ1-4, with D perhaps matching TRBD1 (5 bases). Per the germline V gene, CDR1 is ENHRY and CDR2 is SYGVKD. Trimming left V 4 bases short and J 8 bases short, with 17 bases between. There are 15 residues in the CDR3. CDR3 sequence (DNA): TGTGCCATCAGTGTGTCGGGACTTCGGGAGGAAAAACTGTTTTTT. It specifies CAISVSGLREEKLFF.

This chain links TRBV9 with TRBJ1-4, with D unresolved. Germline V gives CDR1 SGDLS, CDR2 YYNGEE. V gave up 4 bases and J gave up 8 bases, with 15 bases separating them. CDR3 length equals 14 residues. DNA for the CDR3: TGTGCCAGCAGCCTCGGGAACTTCGGAGAAAAACTGTTTTTT. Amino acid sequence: CASSLGNFGEKLFF.

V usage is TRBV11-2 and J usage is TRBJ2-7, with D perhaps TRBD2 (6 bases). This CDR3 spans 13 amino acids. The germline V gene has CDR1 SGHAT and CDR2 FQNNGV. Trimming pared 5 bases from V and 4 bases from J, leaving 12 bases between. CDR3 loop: CASSDTGGYEQYF. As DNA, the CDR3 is TGTGCCAGCAGCGACACCGGGGGATACGAGCAGTACTTC.

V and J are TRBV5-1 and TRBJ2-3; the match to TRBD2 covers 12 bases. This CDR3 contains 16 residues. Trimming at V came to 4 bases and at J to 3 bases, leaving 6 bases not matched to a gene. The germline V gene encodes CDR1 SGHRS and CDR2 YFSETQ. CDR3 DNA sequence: TGCGCCAGCAGCCAGGCTAGCGGGGGGGAGACAGATACGCAGTATTTT. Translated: CASSQASGGETDTQYF.

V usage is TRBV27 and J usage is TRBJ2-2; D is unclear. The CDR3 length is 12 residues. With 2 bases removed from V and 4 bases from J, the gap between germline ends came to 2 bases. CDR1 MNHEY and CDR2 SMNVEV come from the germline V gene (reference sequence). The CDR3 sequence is CASSLSTGELFF. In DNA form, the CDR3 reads TGTGCCAGCAGTTTAAGCACCGGGGAGCTGTTTTTT.

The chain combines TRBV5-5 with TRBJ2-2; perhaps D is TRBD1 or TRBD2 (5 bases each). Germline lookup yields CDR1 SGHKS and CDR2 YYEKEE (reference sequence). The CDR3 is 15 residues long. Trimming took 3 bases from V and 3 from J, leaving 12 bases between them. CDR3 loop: CASSWGLGYTGELFF. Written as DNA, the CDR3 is TGTGCCAGCAGCTGGGGGTTAGGGTACACCGGGGAGCTGTTTTTT.

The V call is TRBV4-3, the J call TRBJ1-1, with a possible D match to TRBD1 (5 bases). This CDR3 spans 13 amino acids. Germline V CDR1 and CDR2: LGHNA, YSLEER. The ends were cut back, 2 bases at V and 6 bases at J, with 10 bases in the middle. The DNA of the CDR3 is TGCGCCAGCAGCCAATCGGTCAGGGCTGAAGCTTTCTTT. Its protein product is CASSQSVRAEAFF.

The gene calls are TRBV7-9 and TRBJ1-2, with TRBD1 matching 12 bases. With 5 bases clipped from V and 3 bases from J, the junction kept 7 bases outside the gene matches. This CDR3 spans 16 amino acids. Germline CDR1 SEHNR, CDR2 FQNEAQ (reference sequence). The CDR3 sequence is CASSQGDRGRYYGYTF. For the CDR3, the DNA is TGTGCCAGCAGCCAAGGGGACAGGGGGCGGTACTATGGCTACACCTTC.

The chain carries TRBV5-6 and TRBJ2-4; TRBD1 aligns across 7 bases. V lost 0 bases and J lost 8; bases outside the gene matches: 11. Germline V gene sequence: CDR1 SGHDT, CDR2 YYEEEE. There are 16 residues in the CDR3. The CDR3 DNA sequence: TGTGCCAGCAGCTTGGTGGGGCAGGGGGTGGTGGACATTCAGTACTTC. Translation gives CASSLVGQGVVDIQYF.

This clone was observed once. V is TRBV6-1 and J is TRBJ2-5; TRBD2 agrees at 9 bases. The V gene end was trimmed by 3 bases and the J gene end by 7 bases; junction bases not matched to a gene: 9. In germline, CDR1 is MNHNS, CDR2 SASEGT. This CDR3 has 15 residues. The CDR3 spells CASSEMKGLAATQYF. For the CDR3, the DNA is TGTGCCAGCAGTGAGATGAAGGGACTAGCAGCGACCCAGTACTTC.

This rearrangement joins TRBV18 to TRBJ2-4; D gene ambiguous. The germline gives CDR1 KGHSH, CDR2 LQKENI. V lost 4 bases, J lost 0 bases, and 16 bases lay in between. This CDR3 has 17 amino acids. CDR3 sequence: CASSLSGIVLAKNIQYF. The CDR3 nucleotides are TGTGCCAGCTCACTTTCTGGGATTGTACTAGCCAAAAACATTCAGTACTTC.

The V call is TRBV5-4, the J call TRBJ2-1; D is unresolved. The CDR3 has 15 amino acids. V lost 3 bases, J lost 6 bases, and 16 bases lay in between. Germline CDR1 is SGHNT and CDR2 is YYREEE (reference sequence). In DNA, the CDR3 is TGTGCCAGCAGCTCCCTTCCGTTCCGTCCCAATGAGCAGTTCTTC. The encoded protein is CASSSLPFRPNEQFF.

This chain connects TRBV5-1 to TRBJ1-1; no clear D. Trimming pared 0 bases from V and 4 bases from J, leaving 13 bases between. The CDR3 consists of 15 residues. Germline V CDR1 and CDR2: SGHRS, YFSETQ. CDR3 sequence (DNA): TGCGCCAGCAGCTTGGACAGCCCGGTGGGCACTGAAGCTTTCTTT. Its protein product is CASSLDSPVGTEAFF.

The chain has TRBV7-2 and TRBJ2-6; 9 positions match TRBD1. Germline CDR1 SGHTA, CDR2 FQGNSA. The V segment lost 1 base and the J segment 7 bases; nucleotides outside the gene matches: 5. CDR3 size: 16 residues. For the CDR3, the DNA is TGTGCCAGCAGCTTAGGAAGGGGACAGGGAGCCAACGTCCTGACTTTC. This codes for CASSLGRGQGANVLTF.

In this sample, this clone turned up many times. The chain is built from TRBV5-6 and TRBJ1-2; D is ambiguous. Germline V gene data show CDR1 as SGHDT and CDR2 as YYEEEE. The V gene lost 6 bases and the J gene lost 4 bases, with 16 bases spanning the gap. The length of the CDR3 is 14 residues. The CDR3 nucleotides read TGTGCCAGCAACCGAGGACCGATATCCTATGGCTACACCTTC. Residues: CASNRGPISYGYTF.

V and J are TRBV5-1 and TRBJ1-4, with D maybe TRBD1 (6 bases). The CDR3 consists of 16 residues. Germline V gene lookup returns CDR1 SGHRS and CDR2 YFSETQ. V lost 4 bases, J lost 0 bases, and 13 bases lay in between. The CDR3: CASSSGQLATNEKLFF. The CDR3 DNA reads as TGCGCCAGCAGCAGTGGACAGCTTGCAACTAATGAAAAACTGTTTTTT.

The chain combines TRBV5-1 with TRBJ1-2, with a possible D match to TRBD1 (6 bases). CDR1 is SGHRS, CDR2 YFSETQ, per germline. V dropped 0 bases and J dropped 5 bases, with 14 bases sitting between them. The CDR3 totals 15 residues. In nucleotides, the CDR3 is TGCGCCAGCAGCTTGGACGGGACATCGGCGTATGGCTACACCTTC. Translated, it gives CASSLDGTSAYGYTF. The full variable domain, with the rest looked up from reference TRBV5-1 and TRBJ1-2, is KAGVTQTPRYLIKTRGQQVTLSCSPISGHRSVSWYQQTPGQGLQFLFEYFSETQRNKGNFPGRFSGRQFSNSRSEMNVSTLELGDSALYLCASSLDGTSAYGYTFGSGTRLTVV.

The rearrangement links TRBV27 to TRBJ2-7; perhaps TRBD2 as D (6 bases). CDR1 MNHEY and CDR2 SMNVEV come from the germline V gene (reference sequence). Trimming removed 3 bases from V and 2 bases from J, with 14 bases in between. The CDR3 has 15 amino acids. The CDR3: CASSLRIGGPYEQYF. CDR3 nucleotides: TGTGCCAGCAGTTTGAGGATCGGGGGACCCTACGAGCAGTACTTC.

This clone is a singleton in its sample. CDR3: CASSLGGVSNQPQHF. The CDR3 DNA sequence: TGTGCCAGCAGCTTAGGAGGGGTTAGCAATCAGCCCCAGCATTTT. The chain links TRBV13 to TRBJ1-5; possibly TRBD1 for D (5 bases). The CDR3 extends over 15 amino acids. Trimming left V 0 bases short and J 0 bases short, with 6 bases between. Germline V gene sequence: CDR1 PRHDT, CDR2 FYEKMQ (reference sequence).

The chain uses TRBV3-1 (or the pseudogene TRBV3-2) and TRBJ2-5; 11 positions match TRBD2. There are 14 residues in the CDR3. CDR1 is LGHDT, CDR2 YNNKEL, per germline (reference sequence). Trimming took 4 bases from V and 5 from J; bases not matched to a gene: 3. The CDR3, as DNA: TGTGCCAGCAGCCCGACTAGCGGGACGGAGACCCAGTACTTC. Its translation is CASSPTSGTETQYF.